Sequencing of this T cell receptor beta chain was carried out in a study of long-term antiretroviral therapy in people with HIV. V lost 9 bases, J lost 10 bases, and 8 bases stayed unmatched. CDR3 length: 11 amino acids. In germline, CDR1 is MDHEN, CDR2 SYDVKM. Overall study results and limits: ART preceded a rise in diversity that nonetheless stayed lower than in transplant donor controls. Before ART, certain clones expanded, and these dominated the repertoire at all time points.

On this clone itself: Its antigen remains unknown.

The immunoSEQ assay was v3.0, run at survey level. The assay was immunoSEQ multiplex PCR, and TCRdb's table has in-frame clones only and misses some. The sample has about 29,000 clones, around 96% seen once. Treated in the United States were all of the participants with HIV. This clonotype was obtained from a man aged 25-45 years with HIV. The rearrangement uses TRBV28 and TRBJ1-1; TRBD1 matches 7 bases. Sequenced here: unsorted PBMCs, sampled 5.3 years after starting antiretroviral therapy. CDR3 in amino acids: CASSDRVLAFF. The CDR3 DNA reads as TGTGCCAGTTCCGACAGGGTTCTAGCTTTCTTT.